This T cell receptor beta chain was captured by sequencing in a study of T-cell memory formation after mild COVID-19. One entry per CDR3 protein, called by TCRdb with MiXCR from the 5' RACE reads. In the table there are about 190,000 distinct CDR3 sequences, 18% of which are singletons. There are 15 residues in the CDR3. The trim removed 5 bases at V and 1 base at J, leaving 4 bases unmatched. Germline V gene data show CDR1 as KGHDR and CDR2 as SFDVKD. Sequencing was done on a sample of PBMCs or a T cell subset sorted from them (not recorded which). The V and J genes are TRBV24-1 and TRBJ2-5; 9 bases map to TRBD1. This TCR derives from an adult woman who had mild COVID-19 (a few samples of this study predate the infection). Cell type and time point are not known. The CDR3 DNA is TGTGCCACCAGTGCCGGGGGACAGGGCCAAGAGACCCAGTACTTC. This sequence encodes CATSAGGQGQETQYF.